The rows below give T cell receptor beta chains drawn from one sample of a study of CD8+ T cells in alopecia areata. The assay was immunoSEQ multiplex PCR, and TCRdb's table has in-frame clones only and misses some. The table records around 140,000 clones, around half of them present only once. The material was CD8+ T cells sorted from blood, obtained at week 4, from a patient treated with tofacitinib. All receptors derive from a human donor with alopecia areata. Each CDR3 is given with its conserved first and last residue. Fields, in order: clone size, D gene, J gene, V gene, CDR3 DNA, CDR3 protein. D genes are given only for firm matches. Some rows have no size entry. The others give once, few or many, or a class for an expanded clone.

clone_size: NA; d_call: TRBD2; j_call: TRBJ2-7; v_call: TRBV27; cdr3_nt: TGTGCCAGCAGTTTTCTCGGCGGGGGAGCCCTCGGGGAGCAGTACTTC; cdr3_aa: CASSFLGGGALGEQYF
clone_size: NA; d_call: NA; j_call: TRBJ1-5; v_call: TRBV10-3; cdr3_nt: TGTGCCATGGGGACTAATAGCAATCAGCCCCAGCATTTT; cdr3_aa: CAMGTNSNQPQHF
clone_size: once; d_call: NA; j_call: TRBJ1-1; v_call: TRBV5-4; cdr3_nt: TGTGCCAGCAGCTTGATGGGGGGCCCGAACACTGAAGCTTTCTTT; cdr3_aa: CASSLMGGPNTEAFF
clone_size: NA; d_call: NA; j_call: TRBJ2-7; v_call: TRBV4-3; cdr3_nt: TGCGCCAGCAGCCAAACCCGTAGGGGGGGGCTATCCTACGAGCAGTACTTC; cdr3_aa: CASSQTRRGGLSYEQYF
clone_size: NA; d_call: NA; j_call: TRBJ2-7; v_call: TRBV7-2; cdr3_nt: TGTGCCAGCAGCTTAGTGGACAGCTACGAGCAGTACTTC; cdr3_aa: CASSLVDSYEQYF
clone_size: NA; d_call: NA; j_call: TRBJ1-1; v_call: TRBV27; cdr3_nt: TGTGCCAGCAGTTTAGGAGAGAACACTGAAGCTTTCTTT; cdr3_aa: CASSLGENTEAFF
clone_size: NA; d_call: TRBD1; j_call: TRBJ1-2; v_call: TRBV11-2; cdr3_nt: TGTGCCAGCAGAGGGGGACAGGGAGGATACGGCTACACCTTC; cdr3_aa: CASRGGQGGYGYTF
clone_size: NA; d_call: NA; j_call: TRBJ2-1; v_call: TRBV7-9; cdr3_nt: TGTGCCAGCAGCTTGGATGGTAATGAGCAGTTCTTC; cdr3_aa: CASSLDGNEQFF
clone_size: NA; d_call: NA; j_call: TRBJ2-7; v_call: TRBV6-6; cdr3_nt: TGTGCCAGCAGTTATTCGGCAGAAAAGTACTTC; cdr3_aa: CASSYSAEKYF
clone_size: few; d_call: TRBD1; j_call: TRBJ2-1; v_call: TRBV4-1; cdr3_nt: TGCGCCAGCCGGGACAGGGTATACAATGAGCAGTTCTTC; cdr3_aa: CASRDRVYNEQFF
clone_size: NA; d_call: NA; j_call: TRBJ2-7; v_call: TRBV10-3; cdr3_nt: TGTGCCATCAGTGAGATTGCCTACGAGCAGTACTTC; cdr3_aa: CAISEIAYEQYF
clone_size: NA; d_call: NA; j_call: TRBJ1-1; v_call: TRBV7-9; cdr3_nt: TGTGCCAGCAGCCCCGCCCCGGCTGAAGCTTTCTTT; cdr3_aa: CASSPAPAEAFF
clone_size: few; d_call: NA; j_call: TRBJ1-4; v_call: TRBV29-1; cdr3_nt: TGCAGCGTTCTGGATTTGGGCGAAAAACTGTTTTTT; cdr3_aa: CSVLDLGEKLFF
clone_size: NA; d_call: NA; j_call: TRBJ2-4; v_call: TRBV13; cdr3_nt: TGTGCCAGCAGCTTAGGCCCCGGCGCGGCCAAAAACATTCAGTACTTC; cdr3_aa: CASSLGPGAAKNIQYF
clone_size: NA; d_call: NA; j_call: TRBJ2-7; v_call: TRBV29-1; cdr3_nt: TGCAGCGTGCGGGGAGGTAGCTCCTACGAGCAGTACTTC; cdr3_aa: CSVRGGSSYEQYF
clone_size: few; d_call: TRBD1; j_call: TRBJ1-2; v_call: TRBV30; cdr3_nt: TGTGCCTGGAGTGGGACAGGGGATGGCTACACCTTC; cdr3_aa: CAWSGTGDGYTF
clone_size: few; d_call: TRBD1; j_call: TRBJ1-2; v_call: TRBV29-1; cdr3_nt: TGCAGCGTGGGGCCAGGGGGGGCTGGCTACACCTTC; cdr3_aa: CSVGPGGAGYTF
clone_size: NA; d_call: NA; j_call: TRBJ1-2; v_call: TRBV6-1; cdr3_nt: TGTGCCAGCAGTGAACGCGCCTACTATGGCTACACCTTC; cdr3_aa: CASSERAYYGYTF
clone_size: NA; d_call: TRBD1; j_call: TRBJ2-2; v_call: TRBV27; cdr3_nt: TGTGCCAGCAGTTTGGGGACAGGGGGTCCCGGGGAGCTGTTTTTT; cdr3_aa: CASSLGTGGPGELFF
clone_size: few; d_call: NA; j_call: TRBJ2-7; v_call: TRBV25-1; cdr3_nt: TGTGCCAGCAGTGAATTGGGATTCTACGAGCAGTACTTC; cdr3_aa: CASSELGFYEQYF
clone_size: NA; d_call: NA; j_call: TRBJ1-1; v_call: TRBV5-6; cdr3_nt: TGTGCCAGCAGCTTGAACACTGAAGCTTTCTTT; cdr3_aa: CASSLNTEAFF
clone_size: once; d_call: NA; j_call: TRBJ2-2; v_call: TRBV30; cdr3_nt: TGTGCCTGGAGTGTGAGGGCAGGCACCGGGGAGCTGTTTTTC; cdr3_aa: CAWSVRAGTGELFF
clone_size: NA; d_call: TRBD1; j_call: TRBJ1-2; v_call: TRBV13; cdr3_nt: TGTGCCAGCAGCCTCGGACAGGTTCCCTATGGCTACACCTTC; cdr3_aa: CASSLGQVPYGYTF
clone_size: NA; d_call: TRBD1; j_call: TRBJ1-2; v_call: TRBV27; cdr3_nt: TGTGCCAGCAGTTCTCCGGGACAGGGGCGTAACTATGGCTACACCTTC; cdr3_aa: CASSSPGQGRNYGYTF
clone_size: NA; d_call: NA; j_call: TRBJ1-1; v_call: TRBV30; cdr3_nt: TGTGCCTGGAGTATGGTGTCTATCATGAACACTGAAGCTTTCTTT; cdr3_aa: CAWSMVSIMNTEAFF
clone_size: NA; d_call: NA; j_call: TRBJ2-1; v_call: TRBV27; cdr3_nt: TGTACCAGCAGTTTACACAGGGAACCTGAGCAGTTCTTC; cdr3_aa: CTSSLHREPEQFF
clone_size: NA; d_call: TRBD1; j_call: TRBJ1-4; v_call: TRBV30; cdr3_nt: TGTGCCTGGGACAGGGTTGAACCGGAAAAACTGTTTTTT; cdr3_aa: CAWDRVEPEKLFF